The 5 T cell receptor beta chains below come from one sample, sequenced in a study of cytomegalovirus exposure and HLA in healthy donors. Produced via immunoSEQ multiplex PCR; TCRdb's table is partial and in-frame only. The sample holds over 250,000 clones, 87% seen once. Specimen: PBMCs. These receptors were taken from a woman in her thirties in good health and CMV-seropositive.

This clone was found once. The chain uses TRBV6-5 and TRBJ2-5; unclear D gene. The V end lost 0 bases, the J end lost 1 base, and 6 bases lay between the germline ends. Germline V lookup: CDR1 MNHEY, CDR2 SVGAGI. The CDR3 spans 14 residues. The DNA of the CDR3 is TGTGCCAGCAGTTACTCCCAGTTCCAAGAGACCCAGTACTTC. Its protein is CASSYSQFQETQYF.

The V call is TRBV29-1, the J call TRBJ2-7; no definite D call. The CDR3 covers 12 residues. V lost 1 base and J 6 bases, leaving 10 bases between the germline ends. Germline assignment: CDR1 SQVTM and CDR2 ANQGSEA. The CDR3 here is CSVEGTAREQYF. CDR3 bases: TGCAGCGTTGAAGGGACCGCACGCGAGCAGTACTTC.

This rearrangement joins TRBV6-1 to TRBJ1-3; possibly TRBD1 for D (5 bases). This CDR3 contains 15 residues. Trimming pared 2 bases from V and 0 bases from J, leaving 8 bases between. Germline V gives CDR1 MNHNS, CDR2 SASEGT. CDR3 protein: CASSELDSSGNTIYF. CDR3 nucleotide sequence: TGTGCCAGCAGTGAACTTGACAGCTCTGGAAACACCATATATTTT.

The V and J genes are TRBV27 and TRBJ2-1; 9 positions match TRBD1. Germline loops: CDR1 MNHEY, CDR2 SMNVEV (reference sequence). With V trimmed by 0 bases and J by 8 bases, 5 bases remained unmatched. CDR3 size: 15 residues. This chain's CDR3 is CASSLSRTGVDEQFF. CDR3 sequence (DNA): TGTGCCAGCAGTTTATCTAGGACAGGGGTGGATGAGCAGTTCTTC.

J is TRBJ1-2 and V is TRBV5-6; D unclear. There are 13 residues in the CDR3. Trimming left V 0 bases short and J 5 bases short, with 8 bases between. In germline, CDR1 is SGHDT, CDR2 YYEEEE. In DNA form, the CDR3 reads TGTGCCAGCAGCTTGGTGGCAGAATATGGCTACACCTTC. Translation gives CASSLVAEYGYTF.